This T cell receptor beta chain was recorded in a study of blood T cell repertoires in COVID-19. TCRdb keeps only in-frame clones here, not all; method: immunoSEQ multiplex PCR. The sample has 84,000 or so clones; around 88% are singletons. The V gene's germline CDR1 is MNHNS and CDR2 SASEGT. The V end was cut by 1 base, the J end by 2 bases, with 8 bases between. The CDR3 contains 14 residues. The chain recombines TRBV6-1 with TRBJ2-5, with D possibly being TRBD1 (5 bases). The sequencing input was peripheral blood. The source of this sequence is a man in his sixties with acute or convalescent COVID-19. CDR3 nucleotides: TGTGCCAGCAGTGAAGGGACACTACAAGAGACCCAGTACTTC. Protein: CASSEGTLQETQYF.